This is a list of T cell receptor beta chains from one sample in a study of breast tumors, draining lymph nodes, adjacent tissues. One entry per CDR3 protein, called by TCRdb with MiXCR from the multiplex PCR reads. The sample contains some 120,000 distinct CDR3 sequences, 15% to 20% of which appear only once. Sequencing used axillary lymph node tissue. These receptors all come from a female donor with breast cancer. Some clones in this sample may be carry-over from other donors' samples. Each CDR3 is given with its conserved first and last residue. Fields, in order: D gene, V gene, J gene, clone size, CDR3 DNA, CDR3 protein. D genes are given only for firm matches. For some rows the clone size is stated as once, few or many, or as a class when expanded; others skip it.

d_gene: TRBD2; v_gene: TRBV5-1; j_gene: TRBJ2-5; abundance: many; CDR3nt: TGCGCCAGCAGCGGGGGGGGCCAAGAGACCCAGTACTTC; CDR3aa: CASSGGGQETQYF
d_gene: NA; v_gene: TRBV20-1; j_gene: TRBJ2-7; abundance: many; CDR3nt: TGCAGTGCTAGCCCTGCGGGGTACGAGCAGTACTTC; CDR3aa: CSASPAGYEQYF
d_gene: NA; v_gene: TRBV3-1; j_gene: TRBJ2-1; abundance: many; CDR3nt: TGTGCCAGCAGCCAATTCCGCAATGAGCAGTTCTTC; CDR3aa: CASSQFRNEQFF
d_gene: NA; v_gene: TRBV18; j_gene: TRBJ2-7; abundance: many; CDR3nt: TGTGCCAGCTCACCGGGACTTGATGGGGAGCAGTACTTC; CDR3aa: CASSPGLDGEQYF
d_gene: NA; v_gene: TRBV12-3/TRBV12-4; j_gene: TRBJ1-5; abundance: many; CDR3nt: TGTGCCAGCAGTTTTAACCCCGAGCATCAGCCCCAGCATTTT; CDR3aa: CASSFNPEHQPQHF
d_gene: NA; v_gene: TRBV2; j_gene: TRBJ2-2; abundance: many; CDR3nt: TGTGCCAGCAGGGGGGTCAGGGAGGAGTCCACCGGGGAGCTGTTTTTT; CDR3aa: CASRGVREESTGELFF
d_gene: NA; v_gene: TRBV6-1; j_gene: TRBJ2-5; abundance: many; CDR3nt: TGTGCCAGCAGCCTAGGCGGAGCTAGTGGTGAGACCCAGTACTTC; CDR3aa: CASSLGGASGETQYF
d_gene: TRBD1; v_gene: TRBV6-1; j_gene: TRBJ1-6; abundance: many; CDR3nt: TGTGCCAGCAGTGAGGCTCTGGGACAGAGATATAATTCACCCCTCCACTTT; CDR3aa: CASSEALGQRYNSPLHF
d_gene: NA; v_gene: TRBV6-1; j_gene: TRBJ2-3; abundance: many; CDR3nt: TGTGCCAGCAGTGAAGCGCGGCGGGGCCAGCCTTCTGATACGCAGTATTTT; CDR3aa: CASSEARRGQPSDTQYF
d_gene: TRBD1; v_gene: TRBV6-6; j_gene: TRBJ2-4; abundance: many; CDR3nt: TGTGCCAGCAGTGACCGGGACAGGGCCGCCAAAAACATTCAGTACTTC; CDR3aa: CASSDRDRAAKNIQYF
d_gene: NA; v_gene: TRBV19; j_gene: TRBJ1-5; abundance: NA; CDR3nt: TGTGCCAGTAGTGAGTACCGGGCCACCCATCAGCCCCAGCATTTT; CDR3aa: CASSEYRATHQPQHF
d_gene: NA; v_gene: TRBV7-8; j_gene: TRBJ1-5; abundance: many; CDR3nt: TGTGCCAGCAGCTTTGGGAGACTTGGGAATCAGCCCCAGCATTTT; CDR3aa: CASSFGRLGNQPQHF
d_gene: TRBD1; v_gene: TRBV18; j_gene: TRBJ1-4; abundance: few; CDR3nt: TGTGCCAGCTCACCAAGTCAACAGGGGATTAATGAAAAACTGTTTTTT; CDR3aa: CASSPSQQGINEKLFF
d_gene: NA; v_gene: TRBV28; j_gene: TRBJ1-2; abundance: NA; CDR3nt: TGTGCCAGCAGTTTACAGGGGAGAGGCTACACCTTC; CDR3aa: CASSLQGRGYTF
d_gene: NA; v_gene: TRBV5-6; j_gene: TRBJ2-1; abundance: many; CDR3nt: TGTGCCAGCAGCCGTACGGGGCCCTACAATGAGCAGTTCTTC; CDR3aa: CASSRTGPYNEQFF
d_gene: TRBD2; v_gene: TRBV28; j_gene: TRBJ2-7; abundance: few; CDR3nt: TGTGCCAGCAGTTGGGGACTAGCGGGAAGGAACGAGCAGTACTTC; CDR3aa: CASSWGLAGRNEQYF
d_gene: NA; v_gene: TRBV2; j_gene: TRBJ2-1; abundance: many; CDR3nt: TGTGCCAGCAGTGAAGGGGGTTCTGGGGTCTACAATGAGCAGTTCTTC; CDR3aa: CASSEGGSGVYNEQFF
d_gene: TRBD2; v_gene: TRBV20-1; j_gene: TRBJ2-3; abundance: many; CDR3nt: TGCAGTGCTAGACTGCCTAGCGGGGGGGCCCATACGCAGTATTTT; CDR3aa: CSARLPSGGAHTQYF
d_gene: NA; v_gene: TRBV6-1; j_gene: TRBJ2-1; abundance: many; CDR3nt: TGTGCCAGCAGTGAGGCCGGAGGGGACTACAATGAGCAGTTCTTC; CDR3aa: CASSEAGGDYNEQFF
d_gene: NA; v_gene: TRBV6-6; j_gene: TRBJ2-2; abundance: NA; CDR3nt: TGTGCCAGCAGTGGACAGTCCCCCGGGGAGCTGTTTTTT; CDR3aa: CASSGQSPGELFF
d_gene: NA; v_gene: TRBV9; j_gene: TRBJ2-5; abundance: many; CDR3nt: TGTGCCAGCAGCCCTCGGGCGAGCCCTGAGACCCAGTACTTC; CDR3aa: CASSPRASPETQYF
d_gene: NA; v_gene: TRBV19; j_gene: TRBJ1-4; abundance: many; CDR3nt: TGTGCCAGTAGTATAGTGAGGGAAAAACTGTTTTTT; CDR3aa: CASSIVREKLFF
d_gene: NA; v_gene: TRBV11-3; j_gene: TRBJ2-3; abundance: many; CDR3nt: TGTGCCAGCAGCTTAGGGACTTACAGGGCCACAGATACGCAGTATTTT; CDR3aa: CASSLGTYRATDTQYF
d_gene: NA; v_gene: TRBV7-9; j_gene: TRBJ2-5; abundance: many; CDR3nt: TGTGCCAGCAGCTTATTAGGGACGTACCAAGAGACCCAGTACTTC; CDR3aa: CASSLLGTYQETQYF
d_gene: TRBD1; v_gene: TRBV24-1; j_gene: TRBJ2-7; abundance: many; CDR3nt: TGTGCCACCAGTGATCTCGGGACAGGGCACACCTACGAGCAGTACTTC; CDR3aa: CATSDLGTGHTYEQYF
d_gene: TRBD2; v_gene: TRBV7-9; j_gene: TRBJ2-3; abundance: many; CDR3nt: TGTGCCAGCAGCCGACGGACTAGCGACGACACAGATACGCAGTATTTT; CDR3aa: CASSRRTSDDTDTQYF
d_gene: TRBD2; v_gene: TRBV2; j_gene: TRBJ2-5; abundance: many; CDR3nt: TGTGCCAGCAGATTACTAGCGGCCCAAGAGACCCAGTACTTC; CDR3aa: CASRLLAAQETQYF
d_gene: NA; v_gene: TRBV20-1; j_gene: TRBJ2-3; abundance: many; CDR3nt: TGCAGCGTGACTACCTATACAGATACGCAGTATTTT; CDR3aa: CSVTTYTDTQYF
d_gene: TRBD1; v_gene: TRBV7-6; j_gene: TRBJ2-7; abundance: NA; CDR3nt: TGTGCCAGCAGCTTTAGGACAGGGCCTGATTACGAGCAGTACTTC; CDR3aa: CASSFRTGPDYEQYF
d_gene: TRBD2; v_gene: TRBV20-1; j_gene: TRBJ2-1; abundance: many; CDR3nt: TGCAGTGCTCCAACGACTAGCGGGAGCTCCTACAATGAGCAGTTCTTC; CDR3aa: CSAPTTSGSSYNEQFF
d_gene: NA; v_gene: TRBV20-1; j_gene: TRBJ2-7; abundance: many; CDR3nt: TGCAGTGCTAGATCATCGGGGGTTACCTACGAGCAGTACTTC; CDR3aa: CSARSSGVTYEQYF
d_gene: NA; v_gene: TRBV10-2; j_gene: TRBJ1-5; abundance: many; CDR3nt: TGCGCCAGCAAGGGAGGTGAGCGGGGTCAGCCCCAGCATTTT; CDR3aa: CASKGGERGQPQHF
d_gene: NA; v_gene: TRBV28; j_gene: TRBJ2-7; abundance: many; CDR3nt: TGTGCCAGCAGCCAGGTTGTTCTTTCCTACGAGCAGTACTTC; CDR3aa: CASSQVVLSYEQYF
d_gene: TRBD1; v_gene: TRBV5-4; j_gene: TRBJ1-1; abundance: NA; CDR3nt: TGTGCCAGCAGCGTAGAGGGACAGGGGTCGAACACTGAAGCTTTCTTT; CDR3aa: CASSVEGQGSNTEAFF
d_gene: TRBD2; v_gene: TRBV6-2/TRBV6-3; j_gene: TRBJ2-1; abundance: many; CDR3nt: TGTGCCAGCAGAAGCGGGGGGGCGGAAGATGAGCAGTTCTTC; CDR3aa: CASRSGGAEDEQFF
d_gene: TRBD2; v_gene: TRBV4-1; j_gene: TRBJ2-1; abundance: many; CDR3nt: TGCGCCAGCAGCCAACTAGCGGGAGGGGCCAATGAGCAGTTCTTC; CDR3aa: CASSQLAGGANEQFF
d_gene: NA; v_gene: TRBV28; j_gene: TRBJ1-3; abundance: NA; CDR3nt: TGTGCCAGCAGTTGGATGACAGCTGGAAACACCATATATTTT; CDR3aa: CASSWMTAGNTIYF
d_gene: TRBD1; v_gene: TRBV2; j_gene: TRBJ2-7; abundance: many; CDR3nt: TGTGCCAGCAACCCATTGACAGGGCCCTACGAGCAGTACTTC; CDR3aa: CASNPLTGPYEQYF
d_gene: NA; v_gene: TRBV10-3; j_gene: TRBJ1-6; abundance: many; CDR3nt: TGTGCCATCAGTGAGTCGAGTAGGATGATAGATAATTCACCCCTCCACTTT; CDR3aa: CAISESSRMIDNSPLHF
d_gene: NA; v_gene: TRBV24-1; j_gene: TRBJ2-3; abundance: many; CDR3nt: TGTGCCACCAGTGATTTGGGGGGGGCCGGCAGGGATACGCAGTATTTT; CDR3aa: CATSDLGGAGRDTQYF
d_gene: NA; v_gene: TRBV7-2; j_gene: TRBJ2-3; abundance: many; CDR3nt: TGTGCCAGCAGCCTTAATAGAGGACTCACTAGCACAGATACGCAGTATTTT; CDR3aa: CASSLNRGLTSTDTQYF
d_gene: NA; v_gene: TRBV7-7; j_gene: TRBJ2-1; abundance: many; CDR3nt: TGTGCTAGCAGCTTAGAAAGGGTCGCCGGGAAACAGTTCTTC; CDR3aa: CASSLERVAGKQFF
d_gene: NA; v_gene: TRBV3-1; j_gene: TRBJ1-2; abundance: many; CDR3nt: TGTGCCAGCAGCCTTGCCGGAACAGGGCGCGGCTACACCTTC; CDR3aa: CASSLAGTGRGYTF
d_gene: NA; v_gene: TRBV6-5; j_gene: TRBJ2-2; abundance: many; CDR3nt: TGTGCCAGCAGTCCCCGGGCCGGGGAGCTGTTTTTT; CDR3aa: CASSPRAGELFF
d_gene: NA; v_gene: TRBV12-3/TRBV12-4; j_gene: TRBJ1-6; abundance: many; CDR3nt: TGTGCCAGCAGTTTGAGCGATTCACCCCTCCACTTT; CDR3aa: CASSLSDSPLHF
d_gene: TRBD1; v_gene: TRBV7-9; j_gene: TRBJ2-4; abundance: few; CDR3nt: TGTGCCAGCAGCTTAGCCGCGGGACAGGGGGACAAAAACATTCAGTACTTC; CDR3aa: CASSLAAGQGDKNIQYF
d_gene: TRBD2; v_gene: TRBV20-1; j_gene: TRBJ2-3; abundance: many; CDR3nt: TGCAGTGCTAGAGCCAACGGGGCTAGCGGGGATCCAGATACGCAGTATTTT; CDR3aa: CSARANGASGDPDTQYF
d_gene: NA; v_gene: TRBV6-5; j_gene: TRBJ2-3; abundance: NA; CDR3nt: TGTGCCAGCAGTAAGGGGGATACCACAGATACGCAGTATTTT; CDR3aa: CASSKGDTTDTQYF
d_gene: TRBD1; v_gene: TRBV6-6; j_gene: TRBJ1-6; abundance: many; CDR3nt: TGTGCCAGCAGCCGCGGACAGGATAATTCACCCCTCCACTTT; CDR3aa: CASSRGQDNSPLHF
d_gene: NA; v_gene: TRBV5-1; j_gene: TRBJ2-1; abundance: many; CDR3nt: TGCGCCAGCAGAGGGGGGGCCTACAATGAGCAGTTCTTC; CDR3aa: CASRGGAYNEQFF
d_gene: NA; v_gene: TRBV7-2; j_gene: TRBJ1-6; abundance: many; CDR3nt: TGTGCCAGCAGCCCCATGGGAGGTTCCTATAATTCACCCCTCCACTTT; CDR3aa: CASSPMGGSYNSPLHF
d_gene: NA; v_gene: TRBV6-6; j_gene: TRBJ1-2; abundance: many; CDR3nt: TGTGCCAGCAGCCTTCCGGGTACGAGCTATGGCTACACCTTC; CDR3aa: CASSLPGTSYGYTF
d_gene: NA; v_gene: TRBV6-6; j_gene: TRBJ2-1; abundance: many; CDR3nt: TGTGCCAGCAGTTACGGTGAGGGCAGGGGAGGGGAGCAGTTCTTC; CDR3aa: CASSYGEGRGGEQFF
d_gene: NA; v_gene: TRBV6-6; j_gene: TRBJ1-2; abundance: many; CDR3nt: TGTGCCAGCAGTTACTCGATACAAACTAACTATGGCTACACCTTC; CDR3aa: CASSYSIQTNYGYTF
d_gene: NA; v_gene: TRBV28; j_gene: TRBJ1-6; abundance: many; CDR3nt: TGTGCCAGCGTTGCGGGTGTGGAAGATTCACCCCTCCACTTT; CDR3aa: CASVAGVEDSPLHF
d_gene: NA; v_gene: TRBV7-8; j_gene: TRBJ1-5; abundance: NA; CDR3nt: TGTGCCAGCAGCTTATCGTCGCAGTTGAGCCTGCCCCAGCATTTT; CDR3aa: CASSLSSQLSLPQHF
d_gene: TRBD1; v_gene: TRBV2; j_gene: TRBJ1-6; abundance: many; CDR3nt: TGTGCCAGCAGTTCGGGACAGGGATATAATTCACCCCTCCACTTT; CDR3aa: CASSSGQGYNSPLHF
d_gene: NA; v_gene: TRBV9; j_gene: TRBJ2-1; abundance: many; CDR3nt: TGTGCCAGCAGCGGGCGGGACAAACAATACAATGAGCAGTTCTTC; CDR3aa: CASSGRDKQYNEQFF